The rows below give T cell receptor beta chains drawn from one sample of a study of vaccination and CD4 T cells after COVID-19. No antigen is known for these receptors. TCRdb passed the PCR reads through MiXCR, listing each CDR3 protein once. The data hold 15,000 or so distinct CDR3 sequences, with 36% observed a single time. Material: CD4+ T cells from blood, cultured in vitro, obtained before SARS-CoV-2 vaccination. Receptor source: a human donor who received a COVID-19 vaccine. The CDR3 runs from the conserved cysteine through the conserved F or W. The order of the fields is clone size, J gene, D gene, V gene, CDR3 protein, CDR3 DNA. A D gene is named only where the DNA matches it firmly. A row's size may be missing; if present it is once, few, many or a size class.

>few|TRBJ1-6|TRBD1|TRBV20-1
CSAREFGQGDNSPLHF
TGCAGTGCTAGAGAGTTCGGACAGGGCGATAATTCACCCCTCCACTTT
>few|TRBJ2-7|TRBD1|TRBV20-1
CSAYSGTGAYEQYF
TGCAGTGCTTACTCCGGGACAGGGGCCTACGAGCAGTACTTC
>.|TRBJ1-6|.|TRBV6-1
CASTAWGRESPLHF
TGTGCCAGCACGGCCTGGGGCAGGGAGTCACCCCTCCACTTT
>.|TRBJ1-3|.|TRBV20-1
CSAAMTGNTIYF
TGCAGTGCTGCAATGACAGGAAACACCATATATTTT
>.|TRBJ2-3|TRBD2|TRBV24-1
CATSAGGGGNTDTQYF
TGTGCCACCAGTGCTGGGGGCGGGGGGAACACAGATACGCAGTATTTT
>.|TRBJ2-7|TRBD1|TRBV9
CASSVEGALNEQYF
TGTGCCAGCAGCGTAGAGGGGGCGCTGAACGAGCAGTACTTC
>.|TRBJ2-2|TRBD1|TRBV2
CASGDRVTGELFF
TGTGCCAGCGGGGACAGGGTGACCGGGGAGCTGTTTTTT
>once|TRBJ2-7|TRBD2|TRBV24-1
CATSSGGAAWGEQYF
TGTGCCACCTCTAGCGGGGGCGCCGCCTGGGGGGAGCAGTACTTC
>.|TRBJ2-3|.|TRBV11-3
CASSLDNKDTQYF
TGTGCCAGCAGCTTAGATAACAAAGATACGCAGTATTTT
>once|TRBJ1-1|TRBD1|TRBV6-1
CASTFNRGLGTEAFF
TGTGCCAGCACATTCAACAGGGGATTAGGCACTGAAGCTTTCTTT
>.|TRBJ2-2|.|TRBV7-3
CASSLTGGAGTGELFF
TGTGCCAGCAGCTTAACGGGGGGCGCCGGCACCGGGGAGCTGTTTTTT
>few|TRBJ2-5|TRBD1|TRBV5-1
CASSPGRDRVEKTQYF
TGCGCCAGCAGCCCGGGTCGGGACAGGGTCGAAAAGACCCAGTACTTC
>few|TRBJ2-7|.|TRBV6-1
CASRTRDGPYEQYF
TGTGCCAGCAGAACCCGAGACGGACCCTACGAGCAGTACTTC
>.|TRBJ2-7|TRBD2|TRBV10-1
CASGRGGSSYEQYF
TGCGCCAGCGGACGGGGGGGCAGCTCCTACGAGCAGTACTTC
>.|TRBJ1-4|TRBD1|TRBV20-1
CSARGPGEKLFF
TGCAGTGCAAGGGGGCCAGGTGAAAAACTGTTTTTT
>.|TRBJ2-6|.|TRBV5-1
CASSNGQGSSGANVLTF
TGCGCCAGCAGTAACGGGCAGGGAAGCTCTGGGGCCAACGTCCTGACTTTC
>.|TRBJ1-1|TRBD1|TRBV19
CASSNTGGTEAFF
TGTGCCAGTAGTAATACAGGGGGCACTGAAGCTTTCTTT
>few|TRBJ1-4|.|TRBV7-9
CASSLMSGEKLFF
TGTGCCAGCAGCTTAATGTCGGGTGAAAAACTGTTTTTT
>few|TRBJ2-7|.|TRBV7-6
CASSFNRGGEQYF
TGTGCCAGCAGCTTCAATCGGGGCGGCGAGCAGTACTTC
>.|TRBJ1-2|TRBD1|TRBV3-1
CASSQVDRGQAGYTF
TGTGCCAGCAGCCAAGTTGACAGGGGGCAGGCCGGCTACACCTTC
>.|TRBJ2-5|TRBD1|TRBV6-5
CASSSPDRGETQYF
TGTGCCAGCAGTTCCCCCGACAGGGGAGAGACCCAGTACTTC
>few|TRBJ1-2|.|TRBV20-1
CSARSEGGYGYTF
TGCAGTGCTAGATCTGAGGGGGGCTATGGCTACACCTTC
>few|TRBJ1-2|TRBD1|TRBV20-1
CSVGSRRGYGYTF
TGCAGTGTAGGCTCGCGCAGGGGGTATGGCTACACCTTC
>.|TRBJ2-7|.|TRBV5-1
CASSLDGRTDQYF
TGCGCGAGCAGCTTGGATGGGAGGACAGATCAGTACTTC
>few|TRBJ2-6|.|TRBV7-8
CASSPAPDSGANVLTF
TGTGCCAGCAGTCCCGCTCCCGACTCTGGGGCCAACGTCCTGACTTTC
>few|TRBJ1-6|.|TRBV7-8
CASSPGFGGLHNSPLHF
TGTGCCAGCAGCCCAGGGTTCGGGGGCCTACATAATTCACCCCTCCACTTT
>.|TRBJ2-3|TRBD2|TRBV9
CASSGGTSVTDTQYF
TGTGCCAGCAGTGGGGGGACTAGCGTCACAGATACGCAGTATTTT
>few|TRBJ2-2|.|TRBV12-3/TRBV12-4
CASSSGRSGGELFF
TGTGCCAGCAGTTCCGGAAGGTCGGGCGGGGAGCTGTTTTTT
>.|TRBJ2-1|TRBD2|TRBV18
CASSPRDSGGYNEQFF
TGTGCCAGCTCACCACGGGATAGCGGGGGTTACAATGAGCAGTTCTTC
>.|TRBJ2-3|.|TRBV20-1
CSARDRLRGADTQYF
TGCAGTGCTAGAGATCGACTAAGGGGGGCCGATACGCAGTATTTT
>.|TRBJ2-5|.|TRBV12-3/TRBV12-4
CASSLRQGETQYF
TGTGCCAGCAGTTTAAGGCAGGGAGAGACCCAGTACTTC
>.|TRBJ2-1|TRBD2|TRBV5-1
CASSLAMAGGLGNEQFF
TGCGCCAGCAGCTTGGCCATGGCGGGGGGGCTGGGCAATGAGCAGTTCTTC
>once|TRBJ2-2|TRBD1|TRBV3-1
CASSPDRRTGGELFF
TGTGCCAGCAGCCCAGACCGACGGACAGGCGGGGAGCTGTTTTTT
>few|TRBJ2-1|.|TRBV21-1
CASSKGRTQRCNEQFF
TGTGCCAGCAGCAAAGGCCGGACCCAGAGGTGCAATGAGCAGTTCTTC
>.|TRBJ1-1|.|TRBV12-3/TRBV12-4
CASSSDREAFF
TGTGCCAGCAGTTCCGACAGGGAAGCTTTCTTT
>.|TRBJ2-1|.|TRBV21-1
CASTLDRGNEQFF
TGTGCCAGCACCCTCGACAGGGGCAATGAGCAGTTCTTC
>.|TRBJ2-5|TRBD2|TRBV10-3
CAISEGLAAETQYF
TGTGCCATCAGTGAGGGACTAGCAGCCGAGACCCAGTACTTC
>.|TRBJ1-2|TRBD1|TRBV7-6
CASSLIPVTGAGGYTF
TGTGCCAGCAGCTTAATCCCCGTGACAGGGGCCGGGGGCTACACCTTC
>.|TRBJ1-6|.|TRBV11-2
CASSSPNSPLHF
TGTGCCAGCAGCTCGCCCAATTCACCCCTCCACTTT
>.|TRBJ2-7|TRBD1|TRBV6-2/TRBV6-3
CASRRTGVEQYF
TGTGCCAGCAGACGGACAGGGGTCGAGCAGTACTTC
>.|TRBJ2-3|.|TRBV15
CATSRDFRGTGDTQYF
TGTGCCACCAGCAGAGATTTTAGGGGGACGGGAGATACGCAGTATTTT
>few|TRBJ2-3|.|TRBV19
CASSIASSTDTQYF
TGTGCCAGTAGTATAGCCTCTAGCACAGATACGCAGTATTTT
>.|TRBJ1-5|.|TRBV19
CASAGGANRDQPQHF
TGTGCCAGTGCCGGGGGGGCCAACCGGGATCAGCCCCAGCATTTT
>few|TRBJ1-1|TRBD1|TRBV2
CASSEGGQGARRYTEAFF
TGTGCCAGCAGTGAGGGGGGACAGGGGGCGCGTAGGTACACTGAAGCTTTCTTT
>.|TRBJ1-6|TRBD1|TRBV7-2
CASSPSPGTGAFPYNSPLHF
TGTGCCAGCAGCCCCTCCCCCGGGACAGGCGCCTTTCCGTATAATTCACCCCTCCACTTT
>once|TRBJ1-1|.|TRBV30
CAWNPGRGGDTEAFF
TGTGCCTGGAACCCCGGGCGGGGGGGGGACACTGAAGCTTTCTTT
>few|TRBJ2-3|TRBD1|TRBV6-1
CASRTTDRGNSDTQYF
TGTGCCAGCCGGACGACGGACAGGGGTAACTCCGATACGCAGTATTTT
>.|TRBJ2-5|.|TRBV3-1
CASSQGETQYF
TGTGCCAGCAGCCAGGGTGAGACCCAGTACTTC
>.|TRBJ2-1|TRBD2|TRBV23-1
CASSQSSGRDEQFF
TGCGCCAGCAGTCAATCGTCGGGGAGGGATGAGCAGTTCTTC